These 12 T cell receptor beta chains originate from one sample sequenced in a study of cytomegalovirus exposure and HLA in healthy donors. 60 Vbeta and 13 Jbeta primers were used in PCR. Sequencing used immunoSEQ multiplex PCR; TCRdb keeps in-frame clones, though not all of them. The sample yields about 90,000 clones, around 85% seen once. The sequencing sample was made of PBMCs. These receptors were obtained from a man between 18 and 29 years old in good health and CMV-seronegative.

The V gene is TRBV4-3, the J gene TRBJ2-5, with 11 bases lining up with TRBD2. This CDR3 comprises 14 residues. From germline, CDR1 is LGHNA and CDR2 YSLEER. With 1 base clipped from V and 5 bases from J, the junction kept 0 bases outside the gene matches. The CDR3 reads CASSQGTSGETQYF. CDR3 in DNA: TGCGCCAGCAGCCAAGGGACTAGCGGGGAGACCCAGTACTTC.

The gene calls are TRBV15 and TRBJ2-3, with 11 bases lining up with TRBD1. The J segment lost 4 bases and the V segment lost 7 bases, leaving 7 bases of the junction unmatched. The germline CDR1 and CDR2 sequences are LNHNV and YYDKDF (reference sequence). The length of the CDR3 is 15 residues. CDR3 bases: TGTGCCACCAAACGGGACAGGGGGTCAGCAGATACGCAGTATTTT. This codes for CATKRDRGSADTQYF.

V and J are TRBV6-1 and TRBJ2-7; TRBD2 matches at 9 bases. The V and J ends lost 0 bases and 2 bases, in that order; junction bases with no gene match: 8. This CDR3 is 17 amino acids long. Per germline, CDR1 MNHNS and CDR2 SASEGT. The CDR3 loop reads CASSEARRASGAYEQYF. The CDR3 nucleotides read TGTGCCAGCAGTGAAGCTCGACGGGCTAGCGGGGCCTACGAGCAGTACTTC.

This clone was recorded once. J is TRBJ2-3 and V is TRBV7-6; D possibly corresponds to TRBD2 (5 bases). V lost 1 base and J 5 bases, leaving 13 bases between the germline ends. The V gene's germline CDR1 is SGHVS and CDR2 FNYEAQ. CDR3 length equals 15 residues. The CDR3 DNA reads as TGTGCCAGCAGCTTAGATGGGAGAGGTTTAGATACGCAGTATTTT. Residues: CASSLDGRGLDTQYF.

The CDR3: CASSTQDNTEAFF. The DNA for the CDR3 is TGTGCCAGCAGTACACAGGACAACACTGAAGCTTTCTTT. J is TRBJ1-1 and V is TRBV2, with a weak D call TRBD1 (5 bases). The germline CDR1 and CDR2 sequences are SNHLY and FYNNEI. V shed 5 bases and J shed 2 bases, with 9 bases lying between them. This CDR3 region has 13 residues.

CDR3 residues: CAWEVGRTSGEPYEQYF. In DNA form, the CDR3 reads TGTGCCTGGGAGGTTGGGAGGACTAGCGGAGAACCCTACGAGCAGTACTTC. The rearrangement links TRBV30 to TRBJ2-7; 10 positions agree with TRBD2. Germline trimming cut 5 bases from V and 2 bases from J; bases unmatched to any gene: 15. Looked up from germline, CDR1 is GTSNPN and CDR2 is SVGIG (reference sequence). The CDR3 has 17 residues.

V usage is TRBV2 and J usage is TRBJ2-3, with D unclear. The CDR3 consists of 10 residues. V shed 3 bases and J shed 14 bases, with 9 bases lying between them. Germline-derived CDR1 and CDR2 are SNHLY and FYNNEI. The CDR3 here is CASSDPQVYF. For the CDR3, the DNA is TGTGCCAGCAGTGATCCTCAGGTGTATTTT.

The chain links TRBV28 to TRBJ2-7, with TRBD1 matching 7 bases. Germline V gives CDR1 MDHEN, CDR2 SYDVKM. The CDR3 is 12 residues long. The CDR3 here is CASRGQYYEQYF. The DNA of the CDR3 is TGTGCATCTAGGGGACAGTACTACGAGCAGTACTTC.

The chain joins TRBV5-6 to TRBJ1-2; no definite D call. This CDR3 comprises 18 residues. Deletions cut 0 bases from V and 4 bases from J, with 22 bases between. The germline CDR1 and CDR2 sequences are SGHDT and YYEEEE. The CDR3 DNA reads TGTGCCAGCAGCTTGGTTATCCGGCTCAACAGAAATTCCTATGGCTACACCTTC. This codes for CASSLVIRLNRNSYGYTF.

The rearrangement joins TRBV21-1 to TRBJ2-1; TRBD2, the table's D call, lacks a check against the DNA. TRBV21-1 is a recognized pseudogene. This CDR3 has 14 residues. CDR3 sequence reads: CASNPLWEGNEQFF. The CDR3 DNA reads as TGTGCCAGCAACCCATTGTGGGAGGGGAATGAGCAGTTCTTC.

This clone was found once. The genes are TRBV9 and TRBJ2-5; 8 bases agree with TRBD1. The CDR3 sequence is 16 residues long. Germline V CDR1 and CDR2: SGDLS, YYNGEE. V was pared by 0 bases and J by 3 bases, with 7 bases of the junction left unmatched. DNA of the CDR3: TGTGCCAGCAGCGTAGGGCACAGGGGGTCTGAAGAGACCCAGTACTTC. It specifies CASSVGHRGSEETQYF.

The chain links TRBV11-3 to TRBJ2-1; possible D gene TRBD2, 6 bases. V lost 4 bases and J lost 0, with 13 bases in between. The CDR3 consists of 16 residues. CDR1 SGHNT and CDR2 YENEEA come from the germline V gene. In DNA form, the CDR3 reads TGTGCCAGCAGCTCAGGGAGGAGGAGCTCCTACAATGAGCAGTTCTTC. Translation gives CASSSGRRSSYNEQFF.